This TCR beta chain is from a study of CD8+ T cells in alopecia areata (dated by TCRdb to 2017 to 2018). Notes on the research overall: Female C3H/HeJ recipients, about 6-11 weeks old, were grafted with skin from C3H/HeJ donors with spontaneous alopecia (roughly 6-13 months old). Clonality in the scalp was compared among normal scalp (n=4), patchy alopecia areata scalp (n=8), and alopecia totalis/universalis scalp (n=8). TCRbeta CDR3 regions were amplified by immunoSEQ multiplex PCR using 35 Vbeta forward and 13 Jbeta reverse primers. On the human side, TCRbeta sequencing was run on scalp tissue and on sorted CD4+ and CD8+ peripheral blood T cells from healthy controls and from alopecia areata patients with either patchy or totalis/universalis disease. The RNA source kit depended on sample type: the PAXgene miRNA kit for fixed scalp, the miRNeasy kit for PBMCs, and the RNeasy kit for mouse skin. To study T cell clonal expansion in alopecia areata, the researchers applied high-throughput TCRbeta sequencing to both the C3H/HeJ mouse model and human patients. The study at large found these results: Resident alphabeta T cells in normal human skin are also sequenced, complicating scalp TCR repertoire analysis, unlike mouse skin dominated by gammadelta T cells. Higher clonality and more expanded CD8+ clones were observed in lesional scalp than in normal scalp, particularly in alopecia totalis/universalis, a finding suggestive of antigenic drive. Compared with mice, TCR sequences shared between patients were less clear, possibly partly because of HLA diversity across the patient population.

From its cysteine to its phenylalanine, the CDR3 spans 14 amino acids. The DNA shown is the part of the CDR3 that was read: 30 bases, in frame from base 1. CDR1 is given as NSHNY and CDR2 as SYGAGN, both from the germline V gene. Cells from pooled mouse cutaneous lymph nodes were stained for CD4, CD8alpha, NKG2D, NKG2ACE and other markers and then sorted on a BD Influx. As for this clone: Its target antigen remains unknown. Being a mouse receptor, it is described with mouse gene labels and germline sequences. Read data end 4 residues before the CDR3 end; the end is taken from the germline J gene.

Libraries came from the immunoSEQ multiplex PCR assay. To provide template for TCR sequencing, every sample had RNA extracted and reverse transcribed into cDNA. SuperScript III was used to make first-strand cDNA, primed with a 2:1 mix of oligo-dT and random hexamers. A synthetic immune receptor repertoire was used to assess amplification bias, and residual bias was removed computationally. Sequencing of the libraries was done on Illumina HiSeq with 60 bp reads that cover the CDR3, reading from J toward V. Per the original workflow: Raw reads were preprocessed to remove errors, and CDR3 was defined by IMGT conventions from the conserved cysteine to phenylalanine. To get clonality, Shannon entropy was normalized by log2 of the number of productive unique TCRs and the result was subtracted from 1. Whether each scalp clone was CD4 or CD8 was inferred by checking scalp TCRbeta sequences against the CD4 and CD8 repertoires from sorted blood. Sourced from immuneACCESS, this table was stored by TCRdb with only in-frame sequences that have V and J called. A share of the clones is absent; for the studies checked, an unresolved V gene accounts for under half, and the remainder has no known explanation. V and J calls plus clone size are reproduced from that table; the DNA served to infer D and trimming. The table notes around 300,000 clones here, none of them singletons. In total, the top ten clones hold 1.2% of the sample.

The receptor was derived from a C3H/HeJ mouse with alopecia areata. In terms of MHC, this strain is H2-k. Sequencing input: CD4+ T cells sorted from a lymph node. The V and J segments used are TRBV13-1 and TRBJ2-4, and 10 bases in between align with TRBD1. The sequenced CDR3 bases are TGTGCCAGCAGTGCGGGACAGGGGATGAAC. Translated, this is CASSAGQGMN. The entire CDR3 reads CASSAGQGMNTLYF.